Sequencing of this TCR beta chain was carried out in a study of blood T cell repertoires in COVID-19. The overall study: PBMCs, B-cell-depleted T cells, or T cells provided the cDNA or gDNA that made up the material.

Sequenced by immunoSEQ multiplex PCR; TCRdb stores in-frame clones only, minus some. The sample includes 250,000 to 300,000 clones, around 87% seen only once; the top ten take about 1.4%. V was pared by 1 base and J by 4 bases, with 15 bases between. The germline gives CDR1 MGHRA, CDR2 YSYEKL. There are 16 residues in the CDR3. The sample was peripheral blood. This chain uses TRBV4-1 with TRBJ2-3; no firm D call. The clonotype originates from a woman in her thirties or forties who had recovered from COVID-19. The CDR3 spells CASSQGRSFSADTQYF. The CDR3 region has the DNA TGCGCCAGCAGCCAAGGTCGGTCTTTCAGCGCAGATACGCAGTATTTT.